One and the same sample provided the 11 T cell receptor beta chains below, sequenced in a study of cytomegalovirus exposure and HLA in healthy donors. Measured with immunoSEQ multiplex PCR; TCRdb has only the in-frame clones, and not every one. The sample includes 200,000 or so clones, over 75% seen only once; the top ten take 1.5% to 2%. Sequenced sample: PBMCs. The receptors shown here come from a woman younger than 35 in good health and CMV-seropositive.

This rearrangement joins TRBV7-6 to TRBJ1-4, with 10 bases that match TRBD1. The CDR3 consists of 16 residues. With V trimmed by 5 bases and J by 7 bases, 10 bases remained unmatched. CDR1 and CDR2 from the germline V gene are SGHVS and FNYEAQ. CDR3 sequence: CASSRGIRDRGEKLFF. The CDR3 DNA reads as TGTGCCAGCAGCCGAGGAATCCGGGACAGGGGTGAAAAACTGTTTTTT.

The rearrangement links TRBV7-6 to TRBJ2-7; 11 bases map to TRBD2. J was trimmed by 0 bases and V by 4 bases; bases with no gene match: 8. The germline gives CDR1 SGHVS, CDR2 FNYEAQ. The CDR3 totals 17 residues. As DNA, the CDR3 is TGTGCCAGCAGCTCATCTAGCGGGAGGTCTAGCTCCTACGAGCAGTACTTC. Protein product: CASSSSSGRSSSYEQYF.

The chain is built from TRBV5-1 and TRBJ1-1, with 8 nucleotides matching TRBD1. V shed 4 bases and J 5 bases; nucleotides not matched to a gene: 10. The CDR3 consists of 15 residues. CDR1 is SGHRS and CDR2 is YFSETQ in the germline V gene. CDR3 residues: CASSRSRGRGTEAFF. For the CDR3, the DNA is TGCGCCAGCAGCCGATCCAGGGGGCGGGGGACTGAAGCTTTCTTT.

The CDR3 nucleotides read TGTGCCAGCAGCTTAGGGATATCGGGGGGCTATGGCTACACCTTC. This translates into CASSLGISGGYGYTF. V and J are TRBV11-2 and TRBJ1-2; maybe TRBD1 (5 bases). The CDR3 loop spans 15 amino acids. Trimming pared 1 base from V and 4 bases from J, leaving 13 bases between. Germline CDR1 is SGHAT and CDR2 is FQNNGV.

This clone was observed a single time. The chain joins TRBV6-1 to TRBJ1-3; D unclear. Trimming pared 4 bases from V and 4 bases from J, leaving 5 bases between. Germline V gene lookup returns CDR1 MNHNS and CDR2 SASEGT. The CDR3 length is 12 residues. In nucleotides, the CDR3 is TGTGCCAGCAGTGCGCAGGGAAACACCATATATTTT. Encoded protein: CASSAQGNTIYF.

This clone was seen just once. V is TRBV7-8 and J is TRBJ1-2; TRBD1 agrees at 8 bases. CDR1 SGHVS and CDR2 FQNEAQ come from the germline V gene. Trimming removed 3 bases from V and 4 bases from J; junction bases left unmatched: 7. CDR3 size: 15 residues. CDR3 amino acids: CASSLTGDYSYGYTF. CDR3 nucleotide sequence: TGTGCCAGCAGCTTGACAGGGGACTATTCCTATGGCTACACCTTC.

This clone was observed a handful of times. V is TRBV7-9 and J is TRBJ2-1, with TRBD2 identical over 7 bases. Trimming at V came to 5 bases and at J to 11 bases, leaving 15 bases not matched to a gene. The CDR3 has 15 residues. CDR1 is SEHNR and CDR2 is FQNEAQ in the germline V gene (reference sequence). Written as DNA, the CDR3 is TGTGCCAGCAGCCGAGGGCAAAGGCTAGCGGTCCAGCAGTTCTTC. It specifies CASSRGQRLAVQQFF.

The chain employs TRBV4-2 and TRBJ2-7, with 8 bases fitting TRBD2. Germline lookup yields CDR1 LGHNA and CDR2 YNFKEQ. CDR3 size: 16 residues. J was trimmed by 0 bases and V by 1 base; bases with no gene match: 5. The CDR3 sequence: CASSQVGTSGSYEQYF. The CDR3 region has the DNA TGTGCCAGCAGCCAAGTAGGTACTAGCGGCTCCTACGAGCAGTACTTC.

This chain joins TRBV4-1 and TRBJ2-7, with TRBD2 as a possible D gene (6 bases). Per germline, CDR1 MGHRA and CDR2 YSYEKL. Trimming removed 1 base at V and 6 bases at J, with 19 bases between. The CDR3 has 16 amino acids. CDR3 protein: CASSQGPGEGAAEQYF. CDR3 DNA: TGCGCCAGCAGCCAAGGCCCGGGAGAGGGTGCCGCCGAGCAGTACTTC.

This clone appeared a single time. The rearrangement joins TRBV6-1 to TRBJ2-4; D is uncertain. The germline gives CDR1 MNHNS, CDR2 SASEGT. The V end was cut by 0 bases, the J end by 0 bases, with 9 bases between. The CDR3 consists of 16 residues. In nucleotides, the CDR3 is TGTGCCAGCAGTGAAGCAACGGTTATAGCCAAAAACATTCAGTACTTC. Protein sequence: CASSEATVIAKNIQYF.

The V and J genes are TRBV4-1 and TRBJ2-3; 7 nucleotides agree with TRBD2. V dropped 3 bases and J dropped 0; count of bases not matched to a gene: 12. This CDR3 has 18 amino acids. Germline CDR1 reads MGHRA; CDR2 reads YSYEKL. CDR3 region: CASSQGGRERISTDTQYF. The CDR3, as DNA: TGCGCCAGCAGCCAGGGGGGGAGGGAGCGGATTAGCACAGATACGCAGTATTTT.